This paragraph covers one T cell receptor beta chain sequence. This CDR3 is 13 amino acids long. V lost 5 bases, J lost 6 bases, and 12 bases lay in between. Germline CDR1 and CDR2: LNHDA and SQIVND (reference sequence). The data were produced by immunoSEQ multiplex PCR, yet TCRdb's version contains in-frame clones alone and is incomplete. Among about 49,000 clones listed, 65% to 85% were seen once. This sample stems from a study of blood T cell repertoires in COVID-19. Study-level information: Samples taken during acute and convalescent COVID-19 were collected in the United States, Italy and Spain. PBMCs, B-cell-depleted T cells, or T cells were the source of the cDNA or gDNA that made up the material.

The sample was peripheral blood. The TCR comes from a man aged 45 to 65 with acute or convalescent COVID-19. The V call is TRBV19, the J call TRBJ2-3; D gene ambiguous. CDR3 protein: CASSFPPPDTQYF. In nucleotides, the CDR3 is TGTGCCAGTAGTTTCCCCCCTCCGGATACGCAGTATTTT.